This passage covers 20 T cell receptor beta chains from one sample sequenced in a study of metastatic and nonmetastatic thyroid tumors. Using MiXCR, TCRdb reanalyzed the PCR reads. The data contain approximately 28,000 clones, around 16% of them singletons. Until they underwent thyroid surgery, no patient had received any treatment. What was sequenced was blood. The origin of the receptors is a male donor with papillary thyroid cancer or a benign thyroid nodule (not recorded which). Some clones in this sample may be carry-over from other donors' samples.

This clone was seen many times. The sample contains more than one DNA sequence encoding this CDR3. The V gene is TRBV5-1, the J gene TRBJ2-1; 11 positions match TRBD2. The CDR3 consists of 17 residues. Trimming at V came to 1 base and at J to 7 bases, leaving 10 bases not matched to a gene. Germline V gene data show CDR1 as SGHRS and CDR2 as YFSETQ. The CDR3 sequence is CASSLTSGTSGGNEQFF. CDR3 nucleotides: TGCGCCAGCAGCTTGACCTCCGGGACTAGCGGAGGGAATGAGCAGTTCTTC.

This clone was counted at least ten times. This chain joins TRBV4-1 and TRBJ2-7; D gene uncertain. CDR3 length: 13 amino acids. Deletions cut 1 base from V and 3 bases from J, with 7 bases between. Germline CDR1 reads MGHRA; CDR2 reads YSYEKL. Here the CDR3 reads CASSQGVLYEQYF. CDR3 bases: TGCGCCAGCAGCCAAGGAGTTCTCTACGAGCAGTACTTC.

This clone was observed many times. The chain has TRBV20-1 and TRBJ1-1, with D uncertain. V lost 3 bases to trimming and J lost 1 base, with 15 bases between them. The CDR3 runs 15 residues. Germline assignment: CDR1 DFQATT and CDR2 SNEGSKA (reference sequence). The CDR3 nucleotides read TGCAGTGCTAGCCGAACGGTAAGAACGAACACTGAAGCTTTCTTT. It yields the protein CSASRTVRTNTEAFF.

This clone was counted many times. J is TRBJ2-1 and V is TRBV5-1, with 7 bases fitting TRBD1. With 0 bases clipped from V and 9 bases from J, the junction kept 6 bases outside the gene matches. Germline lookup yields CDR1 SGHRS and CDR2 YFSETQ. The CDR3 contains 14 residues. CDR3 DNA: TGCGCCAGCAGCTTGGGGACAGGAGCCGGTGAGCAGTTCTTC. Translating it yields CASSLGTGAGEQFF.

Regarding this clone: A read error may be the cause here, since a much bigger clone is one base away. The rearrangement uses TRBV29-1 and TRBJ1-2; D not resolved. This CDR3 comprises 12 residues. The V end was cut by 4 bases, the J end by 4 bases, with 10 bases between. The germline gives CDR1 SQVTM, CDR2 ANQGSEA. The CDR3 loop is CSVVWASYGYTF. The CDR3 region has the DNA TGCAGCGTTGTGTGGGCCTCCTATGGCTACACCTTC.

This clone occurred many times. The chain combines TRBV6-1 with TRBJ2-1; D ambiguous. The CDR3 length is 13 residues. Looked up from germline, CDR1 is MNHNS and CDR2 is SASEGT. V lost 4 bases and J 6 bases, leaving 10 bases between the germline ends. The chain's CDR3 is CASSVHESNEQFF. Here the CDR3 DNA reads TGTGCCAGCAGTGTTCACGAATCCAATGAGCAGTTCTTC.

This clone has at least ten counts. The rearrangement joins TRBV4-1 to TRBJ2-2, with 11 bases aligning to TRBD2. The CDR3 covers 17 residues. Trimming cost V 0 bases and J 4 bases; bases outside gene matches: 4. The germline V gene encodes CDR1 MGHRA and CDR2 YSYEKL. CDR3: CASSQEPGLAATGELFF. CDR3 nucleotide sequence: TGCGCCAGCAGCCAAGAACCGGGACTAGCGGCCACCGGGGAGCTGTTTTTT.

There are many counts of this clone. The V and J genes are TRBV7-3 and TRBJ2-1, with D perhaps TRBD1 or TRBD2 (5 bases each). The CDR3 extends over 15 amino acids. From germline, CDR1 is SGHTA and CDR2 FQGTGA. Between the trimmed V and J ends, which lost 5 bases and 16 bases, there was a span of 27 bases. The DNA for the CDR3 is TGTGCCAGCAGCGCTTCGGGACCGACGAGCATGGAGAAATTCTTC. It encodes CASSASGPTSMEKFF. Variable domain in full (rest from reference TRBV7-3 and TRBJ2-1): GAGVSQTPSNKVTEKGKYVELRCDPISGHTALYWYRQSLGQGPEFLIYFQGTGAADDSGLPNDRFFAVRPEGSVSTLKIQRTERGDSAVYLCASSASGPTSMEKFFGPGTRLTVL.

This clone was picked up many times. The chain employs TRBV10-3 and TRBJ2-2; 12 positions match TRBD2. V lost 6 bases, J lost 1 base, and 0 bases stayed unmatched. This CDR3 comprises 15 residues. From germline, CDR1 is ENHRY and CDR2 SYGVKD. The CDR3 here is CAIRGLAGNTGELFF. CDR3 DNA sequence: TGTGCCATCAGGGGACTAGCGGGGAACACCGGGGAGCTGTTTTTT.

This clone was seen at least ten times. The J gene is TRBJ1-1, the V gene TRBV11-1; no firm D call. V was cut by 6 bases and J by 0 bases, with 14 bases left in between. This CDR3 region has 15 residues. Per the germline V gene, CDR1 is SGHAT and CDR2 is FQDESV (reference sequence). The CDR3 here is CASRGSDSMNTEAFF. The DNA of the CDR3 is TGTGCCAGCAGGGGCTCTGACTCAATGAACACTGAAGCTTTCTTT.

In regard to this clone: This may come from a read error, since a much larger clone is one base off. Within the sample, other DNA sequences also encode this same CDR3. The rearrangement uses TRBV12-3 or TRBV12-4 and TRBJ1-1; the D gene is possibly TRBD1 (5 bases). This CDR3 region has 13 residues. This chain's CDR3 is CASSSGAWTEAFF. CDR3 sequence (DNA): TGCGCCAGCAGTTCTGGGGCGTGGACTGAAGCTTTCTTT.

This clone was seen ten or more times. The genes are TRBV5-4 and TRBJ1-4; 12 bases line up with TRBD1. This CDR3 comprises 18 residues. V lost 0 bases and J lost 6; bases outside the gene matches: 9. Germline CDR1 and CDR2: SGHNT and YYREEE (reference sequence). The CDR3 coding sequence is TGTGCCAGCAGCTTGGGGGTCACGGGACAGGGGGCCCATGAAAAACTGTTTTTT. It yields the protein CASSLGVTGQGAHEKLFF.

This clone was found many times. V usage is TRBV6-1 and J usage is TRBJ1-1; D perhaps matches TRBD1 (6 bases). CDR3 length: 14 residues. With 6 bases removed from V and 0 bases from J, the gap between germline ends came to 11 bases. Germline assignment: CDR1 MNHNS and CDR2 SASEGT. The CDR3 DNA sequence: TGTGCCAGCAGAGGACAGTACTTGAACACTGAAGCTTTCTTT. This codes for CASRGQYLNTEAFF.

Ten or more counts support this clone. The rearrangement joins TRBV27 to TRBJ2-7, with D tentatively TRBD1 (5 bases). Between the trimmed V and J ends, which lost 2 bases and 4 bases, there was a span of 6 bases. The CDR3 length is 12 residues. CDR1 is MNHEY, CDR2 SMNVEV, per germline (reference sequence). The CDR3 loop reads CASSLKGYEQYF. Written as DNA, the CDR3 is TGTGCCAGCAGTTTAAAGGGGTACGAGCAGTACTTC.

This clone was seen repeatedly, ten times or more. Here the CDR3 DNA reads TGTGCCAGCAGGGGAACAGGGGGCGCGAACTATGGCTACACCTTC. It specifies CASRGTGGANYGYTF. The chain carries TRBV27 and TRBJ1-2; 9 bases fit TRBD1. The CDR3 contains 15 residues. Germline V gene lookup returns CDR1 MNHEY and CDR2 SMNVEV (reference sequence). With V trimmed by 6 bases and J by 2 bases, 7 bases remained unmatched.

This clone ranks as medium-sized. V usage is TRBV20-1 and J usage is TRBJ2-7, with D perhaps matching TRBD1 or TRBD2 (5 bases each). The CDR3 runs 14 residues. Germline CDR1 reads DFQATT; CDR2 reads SNEGSKA (reference sequence). Deletions cut 3 bases from V and 1 base from J, with 13 bases between. In DNA form, the CDR3 reads TGCAGTGCTAGCGATGGGGGTAGTTCCTACGAGCAGTACTTC. This gives the protein CSASDGGSSYEQYF.

This clone was observed at least ten times. The rearrangement uses TRBV6-1 and TRBJ2-5; TRBD2 matches at 7 bases. V was clipped by 6 bases and J by 6 bases; unmatched bases: 10. CDR3 length: 14 amino acids. Germline assignment: CDR1 MNHNS and CDR2 SASEGT. The CDR3 coding sequence is TGTGCCAGCAGCCCCGGGGAGGGAGCCCAGACCCAGTACTTC. Protein: CASSPGEGAQTQYF.

This clone was seen many times. The chain couples TRBV9 to TRBJ2-7, with 7 bases matching TRBD1. J was trimmed by 0 bases and V by 3 bases; bases with no gene match: 9. Germline V CDR1 and CDR2: SGDLS, YYNGEE. The CDR3 is made up of 16 amino acids. As DNA, the CDR3 is TGTGCCAGCAGCGGGGAAGGGACAGCCAGCTCCTACGAGCAGTACTTC. This sequence encodes CASSGEGTASSYEQYF. The complete variable domain, with remaining parts taken from reference TRBV9 and TRBJ2-7, reads DSGVTQTPKHLITATGQRVTLRCSPRSGDLSVYWYQQSLDQGLQFLIQYYNGEERAKGNILERFSAQQFPDLHSELNLSSLELGDSALYFCASSGEGTASSYEQYFGPGTRLTVT.

This chain links TRBV19 with TRBJ2-7; tentatively, D is TRBD2 (5 bases). The CDR3 spans 15 residues. Trimming cost V 5 bases and J 7 bases, with 21 bases left between them. Germline V gives CDR1 LNHDA, CDR2 SQIVND (reference sequence). CDR3 sequence reads: CASSPEALLGGEQYF. The CDR3 DNA reads as TGTGCCAGTAGTCCCGAGGCACTCCTAGGAGGTGAGCAGTACTTC.

This clone appeared many times. The chain recombines TRBV5-5 with TRBJ2-2; perhaps TRBD1 as D (6 bases). Germline CDR1 is SGHKS and CDR2 is YYEKEE (reference sequence). Trimming pared 4 bases from V and 7 bases from J, leaving 11 bases between. The CDR3 sequence is 13 residues long. DNA for the CDR3: TGTGCCAGCAGCCTACAGGGTAACGGGGAGCTGTTTTTT. It yields the protein CASSLQGNGELFF.